These 31 T cell receptor beta chains were sequenced from one sample in a study of blood T cell repertoires in COVID-19. TCRdb keeps only in-frame clones here, not all; method: immunoSEQ multiplex PCR. The sample carries under 150,000 clones, approximately 80% recorded once. Sequencing used peripheral blood. The receptors here all came from a man in his fifties or sixties with active or convalescent COVID-19.

This sequence joins TRBV2 and TRBJ2-1, with D possibly matching TRBD2 (6 bases). CDR1 SNHLY and CDR2 FYNNEI come from the germline V gene. Trimming shortened V by 4 bases and J by 10 bases, and 8 bases separated the two germline ends. This CDR3 has 11 amino acids. The CDR3 loop reads CASSGREEQFF. In DNA form, the CDR3 reads TGTGCCAGCAGTGGCCGGGAGGAGCAGTTCTTC.

The sample holds a few counts of this clone. The gene calls are TRBV7-2 and TRBJ2-3; D is ambiguous. V shed 4 bases and J shed 6 bases, with 11 bases lying between them. The CDR3 extends over 13 amino acids. Looked up from germline, CDR1 is SGHTA and CDR2 is FQGNSA. The CDR3 DNA reads as TGTGCCAGCAGCTGGGCCCAAAGGGATACGCAGTATTTT. Its protein product is CASSWAQRDTQYF.

The chain has TRBV29-1 and TRBJ2-7, with 9 bases identical to TRBD2. Germline loops: CDR1 SQVTM, CDR2 ANQGSEA. The CDR3 length is 13 residues. With 7 bases clipped from V and 5 bases from J, the junction kept 9 bases outside the gene matches. CDR3 sequence: CSASLTSGNEQYF. The CDR3 DNA reads TGCAGCGCCTCTTTGACTAGCGGCAACGAGCAGTACTTC.

The chain recombines TRBV5-5 with TRBJ1-5; 10 nucleotides line up with TRBD1. V trimming: 4 bases; J trimming: 6 bases; junction bases outside the gene matches: 4. This CDR3 has 14 residues. Per the germline V gene, CDR1 is SGHKS and CDR2 is YYEKEE (reference sequence). The CDR3 loop is CASSRTGGSQPQHF. The DNA for the CDR3 is TGTGCCAGCAGCCGGACAGGGGGAAGTCAGCCCCAGCATTTT.

The J gene is TRBJ2-5, the V gene TRBV21-1; the table calls TRBD1, which could not be checked here. TRBV21-1 is reported as a pseudogene. This CDR3 spans 16 amino acids. The CDR3 sequence: CASSKEEPGQQETQYF. CDR3 nucleotides: TGTGCCAGCAGCAAAGAGGAACCGGGACAGCAAGAGACCCAGTACTTC.

This CDR3 reads CASVGTGVKNYGYTF. The CDR3 nucleotides are TGTGCCAGCGTTGGGACAGGGGTGAAGAACTATGGCTACACCTTC. This sequence joins TRBV2 and TRBJ1-2; the match to TRBD1 covers 10 bases. Germline V gene data show CDR1 as SNHLY and CDR2 as FYNNEI. V shed 8 bases and J 2 bases; nucleotides not matched to a gene: 8. This CDR3 has 15 amino acids.

This clone was seen ten or more times. This CDR3 is CASSIRGTTGREQYF. CDR3 nucleotide sequence: TGTGCCAGTAGTATAAGGGGGACCACAGGACGAGAGCAGTACTTC. V and J are TRBV19 and TRBJ2-7; possibly TRBD1 for D (6 bases). The CDR3 sequence is 15 residues long. In germline, CDR1 is LNHDA, CDR2 SQIVND (reference sequence). Trimming removed 2 bases from V and 7 bases from J, with 18 bases in between.

The chain's CDR3 is CASSLGSGSAATQYF. The DNA of the CDR3 is TGTGCCAGCAGCTTGGGGAGCGGGAGCGCGGCTACGCAGTATTTT. The chain has TRBV5-6 and TRBJ2-3; 8 bases match TRBD2. V shed 0 bases and J 8 bases; nucleotides not matched to a gene: 8. CDR3 length equals 15 residues. Germline CDR1 reads SGHDT; CDR2 reads YYEEEE.

This clone appeared a single time. The chain couples TRBV6-4 to TRBJ1-1; TRBD1 matches 8 bases. The trim removed 6 bases at V and 3 bases at J, leaving 9 bases unmatched. CDR3 length equals 15 residues. CDR1 is MRHNA and CDR2 is SNTAGT in the germline V gene. The CDR3 region has the DNA TGTGCCAGCAGGCCTTTACCAGGGGGCCACACTGAAGCTTTCTTT. Amino acids: CASRPLPGGHTEAFF.

This clone was seen just once. V gene TRBV19 combines with J gene TRBJ2-7; 8 bases agree with TRBD1. V trimming: 6 bases; J trimming: 7 bases; junction bases outside the gene matches: 11. This CDR3 has 14 residues. CDR1 is LNHDA and CDR2 is SQIVND in the germline V gene (reference sequence). Written as DNA, the CDR3 is TGTGCCAGTAGCTCGACAGGGGATCTAATAGAGCAGTACTTC. Amino acid sequence: CASSSTGDLIEQYF.

This chain uses TRBV28 with TRBJ1-2; 11 bases agree with TRBD1. The CDR3 runs to 14 residues. Germline V gene sequence: CDR1 MDHEN, CDR2 SYDVKM. Losses at the gene ends were 5 bases for V and 4 bases for J; bases not matched to a gene: 3. Here the CDR3 DNA reads TGTGCCAGCAGTACCGGGACAGGGGGCTATGGCTACACCTTC. It encodes CASSTGTGGYGYTF.

The genes are TRBV27 and TRBJ2-7; 10 bases are a match to TRBD1. This CDR3 is built from 15 residues. Germline V gene lookup returns CDR1 MNHEY and CDR2 SMNVEV (reference sequence). Unmatched junction bases numbered 7, after V lost 4 bases and J lost 4 bases. The CDR3 DNA reads TGTGCCAGCAGTTCGCAGACAGGGGGCGGTTACGAGCAGTACTTC. Its translation is CASSSQTGGGYEQYF.

This rearrangement joins TRBV2 to TRBJ1-4, with 7 bases fitting TRBD1. Trimming at V came to 1 base and at J to 5 bases, leaving 4 bases not matched to a gene. CDR1 and CDR2 from the germline V gene are SNHLY and FYNNEI. This CDR3 has 15 residues. The CDR3 is CASSEVGTENEKLFF. Here the CDR3 DNA reads TGTGCCAGCAGTGAAGTCGGGACAGAAAATGAAAAACTGTTTTTT.

The chain recombines TRBV2 with TRBJ1-2; 7 bases map to TRBD1. This CDR3 is 17 amino acids long. The germline V gene has CDR1 SNHLY and CDR2 FYNNEI. The V gene end was trimmed by 2 bases and the J gene end by 8 bases; junction bases not matched to a gene: 17. CDR3: CASSEPPGSGGRSGYTF. The CDR3 region has the DNA TGTGCCAGCAGTGAACCCCCTGGGTCAGGGGGTCGGAGCGGCTACACCTTC.

This clone is a singleton in its sample. This chain uses TRBV7-2 with TRBJ1-2; the D is unclear. This CDR3 spans 14 amino acids. V lost 0 bases to trimming and J lost 3 bases, with 8 bases between them. CDR1 SGHTA and CDR2 FQGNSA come from the germline V gene. The CDR3 sequence is CASSLALRDYGYTF. CDR3 sequence (DNA): TGTGCCAGCAGCTTAGCGCTCCGGGACTATGGCTACACCTTC. The full variable domain, with the rest looked up from reference TRBV7-2 and TRBJ1-2, is GAGVSQSPSNKVTEKGKDVELRCDPISGHTALYWYRQSLGQGLEFLIYFQGNSAPDKSGLPSDRFSAERTGGSVSTLTIQRTQQEDSAVYLCASSLALRDYGYTFGSGTRLTVV.

The rearrangement uses TRBV14 and TRBJ1-2, with 8 positions matching TRBD1. V was clipped by 3 bases and J by 6 bases; unmatched bases: 6. CDR1 and CDR2 from the germline V gene are SGHDN and FVKESK. The length of the CDR3 is 14 residues. The CDR3 spells CASSHYRGRDGYTF. The DNA of the CDR3 is TGTGCCAGCAGCCACTACAGGGGGAGGGATGGCTACACCTTC.

This clone was detected only a few times. This chain joins TRBV19 and TRBJ1-2; the match to TRBD1 covers 11 bases. CDR1 LNHDA and CDR2 SQIVND come from the germline V gene (reference sequence). The J segment lost 3 bases and the V segment lost 5 bases, leaving 5 bases of the junction unmatched. The CDR3 spans 15 residues. In DNA form, the CDR3 reads TGTGCCAGTAGTCCGAGGACAGGGGGCTACTATGGCTACACCTTC. Translation: CASSPRTGGYYGYTF.

The CDR3 here is CASSRSGSSYEQYF. The DNA for the CDR3 is TGTGCCAGCAGCCGTAGCGGGAGCTCCTACGAGCAGTACTTC. The chain combines TRBV14 with TRBJ2-7, with 9 positions matching TRBD2. The CDR3 consists of 14 residues. Per the germline V gene, CDR1 is SGHDN and CDR2 is FVKESK. The J segment lost 0 bases and the V segment lost 4 bases, leaving 1 base of the junction unmatched.

The V gene is TRBV27, the J gene TRBJ2-7; D might be TRBD2 (5 bases). There are 13 residues in the CDR3. Germline CDR1 MNHEY, CDR2 SMNVEV (reference sequence). V was shortened by 5 bases and J by 2 bases, with 10 bases between the two germline ends. The CDR3 reads CASSDRLTYEQYF. CDR3 sequence (DNA): TGTGCCAGCAGTGACCGACTAACCTACGAGCAGTACTTC.

The chain recombines TRBV27 with TRBJ1-5, with D possibly matching TRBD1 (6 bases). Looked up from germline, CDR1 is MNHEY and CDR2 is SMNVEV (reference sequence). The CDR3 extends over 14 amino acids. V lost 5 bases and J 6 bases, leaving 14 bases between the germline ends. The DNA of the CDR3 is TGTGCCAGCAGTCCCAGATCAGGGGTTCAGCCCCAGCATTTT. This gives the protein CASSPRSGVQPQHF.

V usage is TRBV5-1 and J usage is TRBJ2-1; tentatively, D is TRBD2 (6 bases). Trimming shortened V by 2 bases and J by 8 bases, and 14 bases separated the two germline ends. The germline V gene has CDR1 SGHRS and CDR2 YFSETQ. The CDR3 extends over 14 amino acids. In nucleotides, the CDR3 is TGCGCCAGCAGCTTTGGAGGGAGTGGGGATGAGCAGTTCTTC. Encoded protein: CASSFGGSGDEQFF. Drawing the rest from reference TRBV5-1 and TRBJ2-1, the complete variable domain is KAGVTQTPRYLIKTRGQQVTLSCSPISGHRSVSWYQQTPGQGLQFLFEYFSETQRNKGNFPGRFSGRQFSNSRSEMNVSTLELGDSALYLCASSFGGSGDEQFFGPGTRLTVL.

The chain employs TRBV7-7 and TRBJ2-1; D remains unclear. CDR3 length: 13 residues. Between the trimmed V and J ends, which lost 2 bases and 10 bases, there was a span of 12 bases. Germline loops: CDR1 SSHAT, CDR2 FNYEAQ (reference sequence). CDR3 in DNA: TGTGCCAGCAGCTTAAATTTCGGTCGGGAGCAGTTCTTC. Translating it yields CASSLNFGREQFF.

The DNA for the CDR3 is TGTGCCAGCAAGCTGGCGGGAACAGATACGCAGTATTTT. This translates into CASKLAGTDTQYF. The chain uses TRBV2 and TRBJ2-3, with D perhaps matching TRBD2 (6 bases). The germline gives CDR1 SNHLY, CDR2 FYNNEI. V lost 7 bases to trimming and J lost 3 bases, with 11 bases between them. The CDR3 has 13 residues.

The chain recombines TRBV24-1 with TRBJ1-2, with 7 bases that match TRBD1. Trimming at V came to 5 bases and at J to 3 bases, leaving 14 bases not matched to a gene. Germline loops: CDR1 KGHDR, CDR2 SFDVKD. This CDR3 region has 17 residues. Here the CDR3 reads CATSAGDRAAWDYGYTF. CDR3 in DNA: TGTGCCACCAGTGCAGGAGACAGGGCCGCCTGGGACTATGGCTACACCTTC.

The chain combines TRBV6-4 with TRBJ2-1, with TRBD2 matching 9 bases. V shed 3 bases and J 5 bases; nucleotides not matched to a gene: 2. The CDR3 extends over 14 amino acids. The germline CDR1 and CDR2 sequences are MRHNA and SNTAGT. CDR3 DNA: TGTGCCAGCAGTGAGCTAGCGGGGAACAATGAGCAGTTCTTC. Translating gives CASSELAGNNEQFF.

The rearrangement joins TRBV15 to TRBJ1-4; maybe TRBD1 (6 bases). Deletions cut 5 bases from V and 3 bases from J, with 13 bases between. Germline V gene data show CDR1 as LNHNV and CDR2 as YYDKDF (reference sequence). This CDR3 has 15 residues. The CDR3 protein is CATSEGGSANEKLFF. In DNA, the CDR3 is TGTGCCACCAGCGAAGGGGGAAGCGCTAATGAAAAACTGTTTTTT. Filled out from reference TRBV15 and TRBJ1-4, the complete variable domain reads DAMVIQNPRYQVTQFGKPVTLSCSQTLNHNVMYWYQQKSSQAPKLLFHYYDKDFNNEADTPDNFQSRRPNTSFCFLDIRSPGLGDTAMYLCATSEGGSANEKLFFGSGTQLSVL.

V and J are TRBV30 and TRBJ1-1; D gene uncertain. CDR1 and CDR2 (germline): GTSNPN, SVGIG (reference sequence). The V gene lost 4 bases and the J gene lost 1 base, with 13 bases spanning the gap. The CDR3 has 14 amino acids. CDR3 loop: CAWTRGRGNTEAFF. For the CDR3, the DNA is TGTGCCTGGACTCGGGGTCGGGGGAACACTGAAGCTTTCTTT.

The chain employs TRBV2 and TRBJ2-3, with 9 bases that match TRBD2. V shed 4 bases and J 4 bases; nucleotides not matched to a gene: 6. CDR3 size: 15 residues. Per germline, CDR1 SNHLY and CDR2 FYNNEI. CDR3 nucleotides: TGTGCCAGCAGTGCGGCTAGCGGGGCCCCAGATACGCAGTATTTT. It specifies CASSAASGAPDTQYF.

The CDR3 is CASSLQGKNTEAFF. In nucleotides, the CDR3 is TGTGCCAGCAGTTTACAGGGGAAGAACACTGAAGCTTTCTTT. The chain couples TRBV27 to TRBJ1-1, with D possibly matching TRBD1 (6 bases). CDR3 size: 14 residues. Looked up from germline, CDR1 is MNHEY and CDR2 is SMNVEV (reference sequence). Trimming pared 2 bases from V and 1 base from J, leaving 8 bases between.

V and J are TRBV3-1 (or the pseudogene TRBV3-2) and TRBJ2-3, with a tentative D call TRBD2 (5 bases). Germline V lookup: CDR1 LGHDT, CDR2 YNNKEL (reference sequence). Deletions cut 3 bases from V and 6 bases from J, with 16 bases between. This CDR3 region has 15 residues. The CDR3 reads CASSQQTGEFDTQYF. The CDR3 DNA reads TGTGCCAGCAGCCAGCAAACCGGGGAGTTCGATACGCAGTATTTT.

This clone showed up just a few times. The chain couples TRBV23-1 to TRBJ2-1; TRBD2 matches at 14 bases. TRBV23-1 carries the ORF label, with uncertain function. This CDR3 is built from 21 residues. V lost 0 bases and J lost 5; bases outside the gene matches: 15. In DNA, the CDR3 is TGCGCCAGCAGTCAATCGATCCTTCGGACTAGCGGGAGGTCTCACCACAATGAGCAGTTCTTC. Protein sequence: CASSQSILRTSGRSHHNEQFF.